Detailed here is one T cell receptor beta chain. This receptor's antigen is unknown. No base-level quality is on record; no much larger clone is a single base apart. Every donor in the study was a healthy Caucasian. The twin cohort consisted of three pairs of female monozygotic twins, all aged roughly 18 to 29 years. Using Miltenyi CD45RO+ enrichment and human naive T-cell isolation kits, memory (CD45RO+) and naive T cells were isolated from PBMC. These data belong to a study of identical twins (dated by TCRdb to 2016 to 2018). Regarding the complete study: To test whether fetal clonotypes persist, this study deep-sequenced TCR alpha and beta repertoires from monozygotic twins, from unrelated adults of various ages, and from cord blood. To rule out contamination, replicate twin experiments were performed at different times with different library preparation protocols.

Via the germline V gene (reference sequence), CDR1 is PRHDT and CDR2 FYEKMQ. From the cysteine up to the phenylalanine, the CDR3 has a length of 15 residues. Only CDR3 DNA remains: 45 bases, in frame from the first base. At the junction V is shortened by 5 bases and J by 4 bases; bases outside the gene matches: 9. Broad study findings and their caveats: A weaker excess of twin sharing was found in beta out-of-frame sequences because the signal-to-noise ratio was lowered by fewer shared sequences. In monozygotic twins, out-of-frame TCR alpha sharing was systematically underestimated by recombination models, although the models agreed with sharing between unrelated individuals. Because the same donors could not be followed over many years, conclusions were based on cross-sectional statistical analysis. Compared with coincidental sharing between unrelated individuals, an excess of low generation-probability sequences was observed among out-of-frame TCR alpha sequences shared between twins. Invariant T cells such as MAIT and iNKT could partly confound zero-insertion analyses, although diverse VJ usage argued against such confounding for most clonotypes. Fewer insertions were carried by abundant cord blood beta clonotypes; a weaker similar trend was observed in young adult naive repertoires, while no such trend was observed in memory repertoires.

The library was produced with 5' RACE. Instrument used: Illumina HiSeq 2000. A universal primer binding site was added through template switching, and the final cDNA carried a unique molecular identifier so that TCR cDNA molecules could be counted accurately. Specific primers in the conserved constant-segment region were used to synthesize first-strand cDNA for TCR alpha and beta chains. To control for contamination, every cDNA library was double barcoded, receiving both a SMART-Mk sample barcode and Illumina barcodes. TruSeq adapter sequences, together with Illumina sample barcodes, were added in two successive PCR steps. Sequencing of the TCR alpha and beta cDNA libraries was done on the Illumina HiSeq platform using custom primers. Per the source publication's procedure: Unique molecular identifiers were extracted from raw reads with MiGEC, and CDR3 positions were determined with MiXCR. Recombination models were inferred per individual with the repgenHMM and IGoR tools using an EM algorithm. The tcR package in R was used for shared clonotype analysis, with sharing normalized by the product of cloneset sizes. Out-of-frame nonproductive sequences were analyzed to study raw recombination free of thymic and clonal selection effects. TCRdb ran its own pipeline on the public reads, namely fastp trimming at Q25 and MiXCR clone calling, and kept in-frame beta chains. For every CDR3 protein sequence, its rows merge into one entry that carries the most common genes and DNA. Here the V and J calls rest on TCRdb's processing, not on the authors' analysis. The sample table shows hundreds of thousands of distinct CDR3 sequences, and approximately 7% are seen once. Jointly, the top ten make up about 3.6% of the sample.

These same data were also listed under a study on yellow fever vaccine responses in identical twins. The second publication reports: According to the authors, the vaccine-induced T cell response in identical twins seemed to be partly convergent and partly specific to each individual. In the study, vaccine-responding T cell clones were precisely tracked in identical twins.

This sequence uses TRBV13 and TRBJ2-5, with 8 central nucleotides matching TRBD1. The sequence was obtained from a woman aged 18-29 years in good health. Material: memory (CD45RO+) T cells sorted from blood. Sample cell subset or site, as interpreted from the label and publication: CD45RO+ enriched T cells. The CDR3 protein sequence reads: CASSPGTGWGETQYF. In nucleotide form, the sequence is TGTGCCAGCAGCCCCGGGACAGGATGGGGAGAGACCCAGTACTTC.